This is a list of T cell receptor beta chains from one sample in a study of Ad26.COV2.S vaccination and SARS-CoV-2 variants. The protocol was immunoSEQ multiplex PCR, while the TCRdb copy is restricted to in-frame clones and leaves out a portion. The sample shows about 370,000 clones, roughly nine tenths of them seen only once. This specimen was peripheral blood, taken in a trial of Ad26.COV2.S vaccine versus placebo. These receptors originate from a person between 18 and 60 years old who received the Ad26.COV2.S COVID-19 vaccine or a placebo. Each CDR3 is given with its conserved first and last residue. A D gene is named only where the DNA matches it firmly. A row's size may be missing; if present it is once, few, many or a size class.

cdr3_aa: CASSSLAGEQFF
cdr3_nt: TGTGCCAGCAGCTCCCTAGCGGGTGAGCAGTTCTTC
v_call: TRBV5-5
d_call: TRBD2
clone_size: -
j_call: TRBJ2-1

cdr3_aa: CASSPGTGSVSGYTF
cdr3_nt: TGTGCCAGTAGCCCCGGGACAGGGTCGGTGAGTGGCTACACCTTC
v_call: TRBV19
d_call: TRBD1
clone_size: -
j_call: TRBJ1-2

cdr3_aa: CASKTSRQGNEKLFF
cdr3_nt: TGCGCCAGCAAAACTAGCCGACAGGGAAATGAAAAACTGTTTTTT
v_call: TRBV10-2
d_call: TRBD1
clone_size: -
j_call: TRBJ1-4

cdr3_aa: CASSPGRSSGNTIYF
cdr3_nt: TGTGCCAGCAGCCCTGGACGGAGCTCTGGAAACACCATATATTTT
v_call: TRBV6-2/TRBV6-3
d_call: -
clone_size: few
j_call: TRBJ1-3

cdr3_aa: CASSSFPSGNTEAFF
cdr3_nt: TGTGCCAGCAGTTCCTTTCCGTCGGGGAACACTGAAGCTTTCTTT
v_call: TRBV27
d_call: -
clone_size: -
j_call: TRBJ1-1

cdr3_aa: CASSKGAASGANVLTF
cdr3_nt: TGTGCCAGCTCCAAGGGGGCCGCCTCTGGGGCCAACGTCCTGACTTTC
v_call: TRBV18
d_call: TRBD1
clone_size: -
j_call: TRBJ2-6

cdr3_aa: CASSFSTNYGYTF
cdr3_nt: TGTGCCAGCAGCTTCTCGACCAACTATGGCTACACCTTC
v_call: TRBV5-5
d_call: -
clone_size: -
j_call: TRBJ1-2

cdr3_aa: CASSYSGGDSYEQYF
cdr3_nt: TGTGCCAGCAGCTATAGCGGGGGGGATTCCTACGAGCAGTACTTC
v_call: TRBV7-9
d_call: TRBD2
clone_size: -
j_call: TRBJ2-7

cdr3_aa: CASSFTTSGDYNEQFF
cdr3_nt: TGCGCCAGCAGCTTTACGACTAGCGGGGACTACAATGAGCAGTTCTTC
v_call: TRBV10-2
d_call: TRBD2
clone_size: -
j_call: TRBJ2-1

cdr3_aa: CASSSGLNTEAFF
cdr3_nt: TGTGCCAGCAGCTCGGGACTGAACACTGAAGCTTTCTTT
v_call: TRBV5-4
d_call: -
clone_size: -
j_call: TRBJ1-1

cdr3_aa: CATSRKTSGNTGELFF
cdr3_nt: TGTGCCACCAGCAGAAAGACTAGCGGGAACACCGGGGAGCTGTTTTTT
v_call: TRBV15
d_call: TRBD2
clone_size: -
j_call: TRBJ2-2

cdr3_aa: CASSFGTGPYGYTF
cdr3_nt: TGTGCCAGCAGCTTTGGAACAGGCCCCTATGGCTACACCTTC
v_call: TRBV7-2
d_call: -
clone_size: -
j_call: TRBJ1-2

cdr3_aa: CASSIPNTEAFF
cdr3_nt: TGTGCCAGTAGTATCCCGAACACTGAAGCTTTCTTT
v_call: TRBV19
d_call: -
clone_size: -
j_call: TRBJ1-1

cdr3_aa: CASNRDASNQPQHF
cdr3_nt: TGTGCCAGCAATAGAGACGCCAGCAATCAGCCCCAGCATTTT
v_call: TRBV27
d_call: -
clone_size: -
j_call: TRBJ1-5

cdr3_aa: CASSRTGRGYTF
cdr3_nt: TGTGCCAGCAGTCGGACAGGACGTGGCTACACCTTC
v_call: TRBV2
d_call: TRBD1
clone_size: few
j_call: TRBJ1-2

cdr3_aa: CAISRRASGGLGDTQYF
cdr3_nt: TGTGCCATCAGCAGAAGGGCTAGCGGGGGCCTCGGGGATACGCAGTATTTT
v_call: TRBV10-3
d_call: TRBD2
clone_size: -
j_call: TRBJ2-3

cdr3_aa: CASSQEGRSTGELFF
cdr3_nt: TGCGCCAGCAGCCAAGAGGGCAGGAGCACCGGGGAGCTGTTTTTT
v_call: TRBV4-1
d_call: -
clone_size: many
j_call: TRBJ2-2

cdr3_aa: CASSVGGISGAKNIQYF
cdr3_nt: TGTGCCAGCAGCGTAGGGGGCATTTCAGGAGCCAAAAACATTCAGTACTTC
v_call: TRBV7-9
d_call: TRBD1
clone_size: once
j_call: TRBJ2-4

cdr3_aa: CASRSLGQGIYEQYF
cdr3_nt: TGTGCCAGCAGGTCCTTAGGACAGGGGATTTACGAGCAGTACTTC
v_call: TRBV2
d_call: TRBD1
clone_size: once
j_call: TRBJ2-7

cdr3_aa: CASSTSHSVTQYF
cdr3_nt: TGTGCCAGCAGCACCTCCCATTCGGTTACGCAGTATTTT
v_call: TRBV11-2
d_call: -
clone_size: once
j_call: TRBJ2-3

cdr3_aa: CASSQKTRAQIPNTEAFF
cdr3_nt: TGTGCCAGCAGCCAGAAAACAAGGGCGCAAATCCCGAACACTGAAGCTTTCTTT
v_call: TRBV3-1/TRBV3-2
d_call: -
clone_size: -
j_call: TRBJ1-1

cdr3_aa: CASSPQTVTRDTQYF
cdr3_nt: TGTGCCAGCTCACCACAGACAGTAACTAGGGATACGCAGTATTTT
v_call: TRBV18
d_call: -
clone_size: -
j_call: TRBJ2-3

cdr3_aa: CASSTSGGLTGELFF
cdr3_nt: TGTGCCAGTAGTACGTCAGGGGGCCTAACCGGGGAGCTGTTTTTT
v_call: TRBV19
d_call: TRBD1
clone_size: few
j_call: TRBJ2-2

cdr3_aa: CASSLDVRYNEQFF
cdr3_nt: TGTGCCAGCAGCTTGGACGTTAGGTACAATGAGCAGTTCTTC
v_call: TRBV5-6
d_call: -
clone_size: -
j_call: TRBJ2-1

cdr3_aa: CASSPLGVRDTEAFF
cdr3_nt: TGCGCCAGCAGCCCCTTGGGAGTCCGTGACACTGAAGCTTTCTTT
v_call: TRBV5-1
d_call: -
clone_size: -
j_call: TRBJ1-1

cdr3_aa: CASNLQGTGELFF
cdr3_nt: TGTGCCAGCAACCTACAGGGGACCGGGGAGCTGTTTTTT
v_call: TRBV3-1/TRBV3-2
d_call: TRBD1
clone_size: -
j_call: TRBJ2-2

cdr3_aa: CASRSQGGGYTGELFF
cdr3_nt: TGTGCCAGCAGAAGTCAAGGCGGGGGATATACCGGGGAGCTGTTTTTT
v_call: TRBV6-4
d_call: TRBD2
clone_size: -
j_call: TRBJ2-2

cdr3_aa: CASRGHGYTF
cdr3_nt: TGTGCCAGCAGGGGGCATGGCTACACCTTC
v_call: TRBV2
d_call: -
clone_size: -
j_call: TRBJ1-2

cdr3_aa: CASSRDGALNTEAFF
cdr3_nt: TGCGCCAGCAGCAGAGACGGGGCACTGAACACTGAAGCTTTCTTT
v_call: TRBV5-1
d_call: -
clone_size: -
j_call: TRBJ1-1

cdr3_aa: CASSVGTGHYTEAFF
cdr3_nt: TGTGCCAGCAGTGTAGGGACAGGTCATTACACTGAAGCTTTCTTT
v_call: TRBV6-4
d_call: TRBD1
clone_size: -
j_call: TRBJ1-1

cdr3_aa: CASSPTLQGANTEAFF
cdr3_nt: TGTGCCAGCTCACCAACATTACAGGGGGCGAACACTGAAGCTTTCTTT
v_call: TRBV18
d_call: TRBD1
clone_size: -
j_call: TRBJ1-1

cdr3_aa: CASSIAVRGNYGYTF
cdr3_nt: TGTGCCAGTAGTATAGCTGTACGGGGTAACTATGGCTACACCTTC
v_call: TRBV19
d_call: -
clone_size: -
j_call: TRBJ1-2

cdr3_aa: CASTGRYATNEKLFF
cdr3_nt: TGCGCCAGCACGGGACGGTATGCAACTAATGAAAAACTGTTTTTT
v_call: TRBV10-2
d_call: -
clone_size: -
j_call: TRBJ1-4

cdr3_aa: CASSLLGRTSYEQYF
cdr3_nt: TGTGCCAGCAGCTTACTGGGACGTACCTCCTACGAGCAGTACTTC
v_call: TRBV7-9
d_call: -
clone_size: -
j_call: TRBJ2-7